This is a list of T cell receptor beta chains from one sample in a study of T cells after yellow fever vaccination. TCRdb recomputed calls from the 5' RACE reads with MiXCR, one row per CDR3 protein. The top ten hold around 3.3% of the sample, which has about 260,000 distinct CDR3 sequences, roughly 5.2% seen once. This sample comprised CD4+ T cells sorted from PBMCs, obtained on the day of the yellow fever booster vaccination. The receptors originated from a man in his late teens or twenties who received the YFV17D yellow fever vaccine. Both conserved end residues are part of each CDR3. Each record gives: V gene, J gene, D gene, clone size, CDR3 DNA, CDR3 protein. A D gene is named only where the DNA matches it firmly. Some rows have no size entry. The others give once, few or many, or a class for an expanded clone.

TRBV5-5	TRBJ2-1	.	many	TGTGCCAGCAGCTTCTCGGGGGACCTCTACAATGAGCAGTTCTTC	CASSFSGDLYNEQFF
TRBV30	TRBJ2-5	.	few	TGTGCCTGGAGCAGGAGGGGACAGAAGGAGACCCAGTACTTC	CAWSRRGQKETQYF
TRBV4-1	TRBJ2-5	.	few	TGCGCCAGCAGCCAAGATCCCCCGGGGGAAAAGACCCAGTACTTC	CASSQDPPGEKTQYF
TRBV6-1	TRBJ1-1	.	.	TGTGCCAGCAGTGAAAACCGGGGTTGGGAGGCTTTCTTT	CASSENRGWEAFF
TRBV20-1	TRBJ2-2	.	few	TGCAGTGCTCCAATTCGACACAAAGACACCGGGGAGCTGTTTTTT	CSAPIRHKDTGELFF
TRBV9	TRBJ1-2	.	few	TGTGCCAGCAGCCCATTACAGGAAATCTATGGCTACACCTTC	CASSPLQEIYGYTF
TRBV5-1	TRBJ2-7	.	.	TGCGCCAGCAGCTTGGCCCTGGGAGGGACAACCTCCTACGAGCAGTACTTC	CASSLALGGTTSYEQYF
TRBV5-8	TRBJ2-3	.	few	TGTGCCAGCAGCTTAACGACTACCACAGATACGCAGTATTTT	CASSLTTTTDTQYF
TRBV11-2	TRBJ2-1	TRBD2	few	TGTGCCAGCAGCTTGACTAGCGGGCGGACCTACAATGAGCAGTTCTTC	CASSLTSGRTYNEQFF
TRBV19	TRBJ1-5	.	few	TGTGCCAGTAGTTCCACCCTCACCTACAATCAGCCCCAGCATTTT	CASSSTLTYNQPQHF
TRBV12-3/TRBV12-4	TRBJ2-6	.	.	TGTGCCAGCAGTATACAAGGGGCCAACGTCCTGACTTTC	CASSIQGANVLTF
TRBV7-2	TRBJ1-2	.	few	TGTGCCAGCAGCCCAACGGGGGACATCGTCTATGGCTACACCTTC	CASSPTGDIVYGYTF